Sequencing of this T cell receptor (beta chain) was carried out in a study of cytomegalovirus exposure and HLA in healthy donors. Study outcomes and limitations: Later analysis identified about 18,000 TCR beta sequences associated with HLA alleles, using a false discovery rate threshold of 0.05.

As to this clone: Its antigen is unknown.

Although they were nominally healthy when sampled, donors likely had unrecorded immune exposures. 13 Jbeta primers and 60 Vbeta primers were used for the PCR. Some clones are missing from TCRdb's copy, which holds only in-frame ones; the method was immunoSEQ multiplex PCR. The sample lists about 140,000 clones; approximately 84% were seen once. Germline V gene sequence: CDR1 LGHNA, CDR2 YSLEER. CDR3 length: 16 residues. V dropped 4 bases and J dropped 3; count of bases not matched to a gene: 9. The chain is built from TRBV4-3 and TRBJ2-1, with 7 bases that match TRBD1. Sequenced input: PBMCs. This TCR derives from a woman between 40 and 55 years old in good health and CMV-seronegative. CDR3 coding DNA: TGCGCCAGCAGCCGGCTTACAGGGGATAACTACAATGAGCAGTTCTTC. Translated: CASSRLTGDNYNEQFF.